This TCR beta chain originates from a study of blood T cell repertoires in COVID-19. Across the whole study: Samples came from the United States, Italy and Spain, spanning acute and convalescent COVID-19. Sources were T cells, B-cell-depleted T cells, or PBMCs; the material itself was cDNA or gDNA.

Authors' analysis steps: Quantification of nucleated cells was approximated via reference gene primer amplification. The data were produced by immunoSEQ multiplex PCR, yet TCRdb's version contains in-frame clones alone and is incomplete. V and J calls and clone size are those listed in that table; D and trimming were worked out from the DNA. The sample yields under 250,000 clones, 65% to 85% seen once. Germline CDR1 SGHDN, CDR2 FVKESK. CDR3 size: 16 residues. V lost 0 bases to trimming and J lost 10 bases; unmatched junction nucleotides: 9. This TCR was sampled from a man over 45 with active or convalescent COVID-19. The rearrangement links TRBV14 to TRBJ1-6; 7 bases fit TRBD1. The material sequenced was peripheral blood. CDR3 sequence: CASSQDTGVPGSPLHF. The CDR3 DNA reads as TGTGCCAGCAGCCAAGATACAGGGGTTCCAGGCTCACCCCTCCACTTT.